The rows below give T cell receptor beta chains drawn from one sample of a study of glioma-infiltrating T cells. TCRdb itself ran the multiplex PCR reads through MiXCR, one entry per CDR3 protein. The profile shows over 70,000 distinct CDR3 sequences, approximately 22% of them singletons. Sequenced sample: glioma tissue, nonneoplastic brain tissue, or PBMCs (not recorded which). The receptors derive from a human donor with low-grade glioma or glioblastoma, undergoing nonglioma brain surgery, or in good health (not recorded which). The CDR3 runs from the conserved cysteine through the conserved F or W. A D gene is named only where the DNA matches it firmly. Only part of the rows carry a size: once, few, many, or a class if the clone is expanded.

D: TRBD1; size: many; V: TRBV20-1; J: TRBJ1-6; DNA: TGCAGTGCTAGCCAGGGGGCGGGTACAAATAATTCACCCCTCCACTTT; CDR3: CSASQGAGTNNSPLHF
D: -; size: many; V: TRBV6-1; J: TRBJ2-4; DNA: TGTGCCAGCAGTTATTCGGGGATGTGGGCGGCCAAAAACATTCAGTACTTC; CDR3: CASSYSGMWAAKNIQYF
D: TRBD1; size: -; V: TRBV29-1; J: TRBJ1-1; DNA: TGCAGCACCCGGGACAGGGGACCCTACGGCAACACTGAAGCTTTCTTT; CDR3: CSTRDRGPYGNTEAFF
D: -; size: many; V: TRBV18; J: TRBJ1-2; DNA: TGTGCCAGCTCACCACCGGAACGGGGGAGTAACTATGGCTACACCTTC; CDR3: CASSPPERGSNYGYTF
D: -; size: many; V: TRBV12-3/TRBV12-4; J: TRBJ1-5; DNA: TGTGCCAGCAGACATAGCAATCAGCCCCAGCATTTT; CDR3: CASRHSNQPQHF
D: TRBD1; size: many; V: TRBV2; J: TRBJ2-5; DNA: TGTGCCACCAACAGGGGAACGCAAGAGACCCAGTACTTC; CDR3: CATNRGTQETQYF
D: -; size: many; V: TRBV2; J: TRBJ2-2; DNA: TGTGCCAGCGCTGGGCCCGGGGAGCTGTTTTTT; CDR3: CASAGPGELFF
D: -; size: many; V: TRBV29-1; J: TRBJ2-3; DNA: TGCAGCCAAGGGGACGGCACAGATACGCAGTATTTT; CDR3: CSQGDGTDTQYF
D: TRBD1; size: many; V: TRBV7-8; J: TRBJ1-5; DNA: TGTGCCAGCAGCCCGACAGGGACCAATCAGCCCCAGCATTTT; CDR3: CASSPTGTNQPQHF
D: -; size: -; V: TRBV18; J: TRBJ1-5; DNA: TGTGCCAGCTCACCACGGGCAGGCGGCAATCAGCCCCAGCATTTT; CDR3: CASSPRAGGNQPQHF
D: -; size: medium-sized; V: TRBV27; J: TRBJ1-1; DNA: TGTGCCAGCAGTTTATCGCAGGGGTCGACTGAAGCTTTCTTT; CDR3: CASSLSQGSTEAFF
D: -; size: -; V: TRBV27; J: TRBJ2-5; DNA: TGTGCCAGCAGTCTCCGGATGACTAGTTTTCGTGAGACCCAGTACTTC; CDR3: CASSLRMTSFRETQYF
D: -; size: many; V: TRBV20-1; J: TRBJ1-2; DNA: TGCAGTGCTACGGGGGGTCGACCTAACTATGGCTACACCTTC; CDR3: CSATGGRPNYGYTF
D: -; size: many; V: TRBV27; J: TRBJ2-7; DNA: TGTGCCAGCAGTTTACGGACTACCAACGAGCAGTACTTC; CDR3: CASSLRTTNEQYF